Following are 27 T cell receptor beta chains from one sample sequenced in a study of shared clonotypes between healthy human individuals. Method: immunoSEQ multiplex PCR; TCRdb's copy keeps in-frame clones and lacks some. Of 730,000 or so clones in the sample, approximately 75% are singletons; the top ten hold 1.8%. The sequenced sample was memory CD4+ T cells sorted from blood. The sample's subset: CD45RA-negative fraction. The receptor set was obtained from a woman aged 25 to 39 in good health.

This rearrangement joins TRBV6-1 to TRBJ1-5; 8 positions match TRBD1. This CDR3 region has 15 residues. From germline, CDR1 is MNHNS and CDR2 SASEGT. Here the CDR3 reads CASWEWTGQNQPQHF. As DNA, the CDR3 is TGTGCTAGTTGGGAATGGACAGGGCAGAATCAGCCCCAGCATTTT.

The chain employs TRBV5-4 and TRBJ1-1; D gene ambiguous. CDR1 SGHNT and CDR2 YYREEE come from the germline V gene (reference sequence). The CDR3 has 13 amino acids. V gave up 0 bases and J gave up 3 bases, with 6 bases separating them. The CDR3 bases are TGTGCCAGCAGCTTGGCACCTGACACTGAAGCTTTCTTT. This encodes CASSLAPDTEAFF. Full variable domain (rest looked up from reference TRBV5-4 and TRBJ1-1): ETGVTQSPTHLIKTRGQQVTLRCSSQSGHNTVSWYQQALGQGPQFIFQYYREEENGRGNFPPRFSGLQFPNYSSELNVNALELDDSALYLCASSLAPDTEAFFGQGTRLTVV.

This clone was detected many times. This chain connects TRBV11-2 to TRBJ2-7; 10 bases match TRBD1. This CDR3 has 15 amino acids. Germline values: CDR1 SGHAT, CDR2 FQNNGV. The J segment lost 6 bases and the V segment lost 5 bases, leaving 10 bases of the junction unmatched. CDR3 region: CASSPRQGASGEQYF. CDR3 sequence (DNA): TGTGCCAGCAGCCCCAGACAGGGGGCAAGCGGCGAGCAGTACTTC.

This rearrangement joins TRBV14 to TRBJ2-7; D remains ambiguous. This CDR3 is 15 amino acids long. Germline-derived CDR1 and CDR2 are SGHDN and FVKESK. V was pared by 1 base and J by 4 bases, with 14 bases between. CDR3 amino acids: CASSQGQALRYEQYF. DNA of the CDR3: TGTGCCAGCAGCCAAGGGCAGGCCCTTCGGTACGAGCAGTACTTC.

CDR3 bases: TGTGCCAGCAGCTCCCGGACTCCCAATGAGCAGTTCTTC. Its translation is CASSSRTPNEQFF. The chain couples TRBV7-3 to TRBJ2-1; possible D gene TRBD2, 5 bases. CDR3 length equals 13 residues. V lost 4 bases and J 6 bases, leaving 10 bases between the germline ends. CDR1 and CDR2 from the germline V gene are SGHTA and FQGTGA.

The chain uses TRBV28 and TRBJ1-5, with D perhaps TRBD1 (5 bases). CDR1 is MDHEN and CDR2 is SYDVKM in the germline V gene. Trimming removed 2 bases at V and 4 bases at J, with 12 bases between. There are 15 residues in the CDR3. The CDR3 sequence: CASSLRDSLNQPQHF. The CDR3 nucleotides read TGTGCCAGCAGTTTACGCGACAGTTTAAATCAGCCCCAGCATTTT.

The chain is built from TRBV7-7 and TRBJ2-5; TRBD1 is a possible D gene (7 bases). Germline assignment: CDR1 SSHAT and CDR2 FNYEAQ (reference sequence). There are 14 residues in the CDR3. V shed 10 bases and J shed 4 bases, with 19 bases lying between them. CDR3 amino acids: CATSVLQGGETQYF. In DNA, the CDR3 is TGTGCCACCTCAGTCCTTCAGGGGGGAGAGACCCAGTACTTC.

This clone was seen a few times. J is TRBJ1-1 and V is TRBV7-8, with TRBD1 identical over 9 bases. From germline, CDR1 is SGHVS and CDR2 FQNEAQ. This CDR3 is built from 18 residues. Germline trimming cut 3 bases from V and 0 bases from J; bases unmatched to any gene: 11. The DNA for the CDR3 is TGTGCCAGCAGCTTCAAACAGGGGGCAATTTTACTGAACACTGAAGCTTTCTTT. Amino acid sequence: CASSFKQGAILLNTEAFF.

This rearrangement joins TRBV2 to TRBJ2-7; TRBD2 matches 9 bases. Germline trimming cut 3 bases from V and 3 bases from J; bases unmatched to any gene: 3. From germline, CDR1 is SNHLY and CDR2 FYNNEI. The CDR3 spans 14 residues. The CDR3 DNA is TGTGCCAGCAGTGATTCACTAGCGGGCTACGAGCAGTACTTC. Amino acids: CASSDSLAGYEQYF.

This sequence joins TRBV6-4 and TRBJ2-3, with 12 bases lining up with TRBD2. Unmatched junction bases numbered 7, after V lost 6 bases and J lost 6 bases. Germline V gene sequence: CDR1 MRHNA, CDR2 SNTAGT. The CDR3 loop spans 15 amino acids. In nucleotides, the CDR3 is TGTGCCAGCAGAGCTAGCGGGAGGGCCGCCGATACGCAGTATTTT. The encoded protein is CASRASGRAADTQYF.

This clone was seen just once. The chain links TRBV19 to TRBJ2-3; D may be TRBD1 (5 bases). The CDR3 spans 14 residues. V was shortened by 5 bases and J by 3 bases, with 12 bases between the two germline ends. The germline CDR1 and CDR2 sequences are LNHDA and SQIVND (reference sequence). The CDR3 is CASSVSRVTDTQYF. The CDR3 nucleotides read TGTGCCAGTAGTGTTTCCAGGGTAACAGATACGCAGTATTTT. Drawing the rest from reference TRBV19 and TRBJ2-3, the complete variable domain is DGGITQSPKYLFRKEGQNVTLSCEQNLNHDAMYWYRQDPGQGLRLIYYSQIVNDFQKGDIAEGYSVSREKKESFPLTVTSAQKNPTAFYLCASSVSRVTDTQYFGPGTRLTVL.

This rearrangement joins TRBV5-8 to TRBJ2-6; TRBD1 matches at 9 bases. Per the germline V gene, CDR1 is SGHTS and CDR2 is YDEGEE. The CDR3 sequence is 19 residues long. J gave up 4 bases and V 4 bases, and 15 bases lay outside the gene matches. CDR3 nucleotide sequence: TGTGCCAGCAGCGTGAGTCGGGACAGGGTTAGTGGAGGGGCCAACGTCCTGACTTTC. Protein sequence: CASSVSRDRVSGGANVLTF.

This chain uses TRBV6-6 with TRBJ2-1; 12 bases line up with TRBD2. CDR3 length: 16 amino acids. V lost 0 bases and J lost 9; bases outside the gene matches: 6. The germline gives CDR1 MNHNY, CDR2 SVGAGI (reference sequence). This CDR3 is CASSYSRTSGTGEQFF. The CDR3 DNA reads TGTGCCAGCAGTTACTCCCGGACTAGCGGGACTGGTGAGCAGTTCTTC.

This chain links TRBV19 with TRBJ1-3; TRBD1 agrees at 8 bases. Germline trimming cut 4 bases from V and 2 bases from J; bases unmatched to any gene: 1. The germline gives CDR1 LNHDA, CDR2 SQIVND (reference sequence). The CDR3 loop spans 14 amino acids. CDR3 coding DNA: TGTGCCAGTAGTAGACAGGGGACTGGAAACACCATATATTTT. This sequence encodes CASSRQGTGNTIYF.

The chain uses TRBV6-6 and TRBJ1-1, with a tentative D call TRBD1 (5 bases). The V gene lost 8 bases and the J gene lost 4 bases, with 11 bases spanning the gap. In germline, CDR1 is MNHNY, CDR2 SVGAGI (reference sequence). The CDR3 spans 12 residues. This chain's CDR3 is CASSGGGTEAFF. The CDR3 region has the DNA TGTGCCAGCTCTGGGGGGGGCACTGAAGCTTTCTTT.

This chain uses TRBV20-1 with TRBJ2-7, with D unresolved. This CDR3 spans 11 amino acids. Germline loops: CDR1 DFQATT, CDR2 SNEGSKA (reference sequence). V was cut by 8 bases and J by 3 bases, with 11 bases left in between. For the CDR3, the DNA is TGCAGTATTGGTCCCGACTACGAGCAGTACTTC. Translation: CSIGPDYEQYF.

The chain carries TRBV2 and TRBJ2-5, with D possibly matching TRBD1 (6 bases). The end of the DNA aligns better with TRBJ2-7, so the J call may be wrong. Germline V gene lookup returns CDR1 SNHLY and CDR2 FYNNEI. CDR3 length: 14 residues. The CDR3 nucleotides are TGTGCCAGCAGAGGGGACACCGGGACCTCCGAGCAGTACTTC. This encodes CASRGDTGTSEQYF.

The table lists this clone with a few counts. The chain carries TRBV29-1 and TRBJ2-5; D gene unclear. Germline CDR1 and CDR2: SQVTM and ANQGSEA. The V end lost 5 bases, the J end lost 1 base, and 8 bases lay between the germline ends. This CDR3 region has 12 residues. The CDR3 protein is CSVRPFQETQYF. CDR3 nucleotides: TGCAGCGTTAGACCATTCCAAGAGACCCAGTACTTC.

The V call is TRBV4-1, the J call TRBJ2-5, with TRBD1 as a possible D gene (5 bases). V was shortened by 2 bases and J by 5 bases, with 12 bases between the two germline ends. The CDR3 is 14 residues long. In germline, CDR1 is MGHRA, CDR2 YSYEKL. CDR3 bases: TGCGCCAGCAGCCAATCCCAGGGTCGCGAGACCCAGTACTTC. Its protein product is CASSQSQGRETQYF.

V gene TRBV27 combines with J gene TRBJ1-1; TRBD1 agrees at 7 bases. The germline V gene encodes CDR1 MNHEY and CDR2 SMNVEV (reference sequence). The CDR3 runs 15 residues. Trimming at V came to 7 bases and at J to 0 bases, leaving 8 bases not matched to a gene. In nucleotides, the CDR3 is TGTGCCAGCAACCCGGGACAGCCGATGAACACTGAAGCTTTCTTT. This encodes CASNPGQPMNTEAFF.

The J gene is TRBJ2-7, the V gene TRBV6-6, with 8 bases aligning to TRBD1. This CDR3 contains 16 residues. Germline V gives CDR1 MNHNY, CDR2 SVGAGI (reference sequence). V lost 2 bases to trimming and J lost 2 bases; unmatched junction nucleotides: 8. CDR3 nucleotide sequence: TGTGCCAGCAGTTACAGACGGACAGGGACCCCCTACGAGCAGTACTTC. Protein: CASSYRRTGTPYEQYF.

The V call is TRBV6-5, the J call TRBJ1-5; maybe TRBD1 (6 bases). The CDR3 consists of 15 residues. Trimming removed 4 bases at V and 3 bases at J, with 13 bases between. Per germline, CDR1 MNHEY and CDR2 SVGAGI. The CDR3 is CASSSAGADNQPQHF. CDR3 coding DNA: TGTGCCAGCAGTTCTGCGGGGGCCGACAATCAGCCCCAGCATTTT.

V is TRBV25-1 and J is TRBJ2-3; 9 bases fit TRBD1. The germline CDR1 and CDR2 sequences are MGHDK and SYGVNS. The length of the CDR3 is 13 residues. The V segment lost 8 bases and the J segment 4 bases; nucleotides outside the gene matches: 4. The CDR3 protein is CASFRTGADTQYF. The CDR3 region has the DNA TGTGCCAGCTTCCGGACAGGGGCAGATACGCAGTATTTT.

This clone was observed a handful of times. This chain links TRBV2 with TRBJ2-4; 13 positions agree with TRBD2. The CDR3 covers 14 residues. Trimming cost V 8 bases and J 7 bases; bases outside gene matches: 5. CDR1 SNHLY and CDR2 FYNNEI come from the germline V gene. The CDR3 spells CASCGLAGVNIQYF. CDR3 in DNA: TGTGCCAGCTGCGGACTAGCGGGAGTTAACATTCAGTACTTC.

The chain joins TRBV7-2 to TRBJ1-3; D gene unclear. The germline V and J ends were trimmed by 4 bases and 4 bases, with 14 bases remaining between them. This CDR3 has 15 residues. From germline, CDR1 is SGHTA and CDR2 FQGNSA. The CDR3: CASSSHQPGGNTIYF. CDR3 nucleotide sequence: TGTGCCAGCAGCTCCCACCAGCCTGGAGGAAACACCATATATTTT. Drawing the rest from reference TRBV7-2 and TRBJ1-3, the complete variable domain is GAGVSQSPSNKVTEKGKDVELRCDPISGHTALYWYRQSLGQGLEFLIYFQGNSAPDKSGLPSDRFSAERTGGSVSTLTIQRTQQEDSAVYLCASSSHQPGGNTIYFGEGSWLTVV.

This clone has a count of ten or more. The chain is built from TRBV10-3 and TRBJ2-5; 10 positions agree with TRBD2. Germline CDR1 and CDR2: ENHRY and SYGVKD. This CDR3 spans 15 amino acids. Trimming cost V 4 bases and J 4 bases; bases outside gene matches: 6. The chain's CDR3 is CAISVGTSVGETQYF. As DNA, the CDR3 is TGTGCCATCAGTGTTGGGACTAGCGTGGGAGAGACCCAGTACTTC.

This rearrangement joins TRBV29-1 to TRBJ2-3; 7 nucleotides align to TRBD2. The CDR3 has 13 residues. V trimming: 4 bases; J trimming: 10 bases; junction bases outside the gene matches: 11. CDR1 and CDR2 (germline): SQVTM, ANQGSEA. The CDR3 protein is CSVGSGTMDPQYF. DNA of the CDR3: TGCAGCGTTGGCAGCGGGACCATGGATCCGCAGTATTTT.